The rows below give T cell receptor beta chains drawn from one sample of a study of human T cells and chemical hapten exposure. One entry per CDR3 protein, called by TCRdb with MiXCR from the RACE reads. This repertoire shows about 84,000 distinct CDR3 sequences, 11% found once; its top ten account for roughly 3.7%. The starting material was whole blood, obtained in connection with sensitization to the hapten diphenylcyclopropenone (DPC). The receptor source for this set is a woman in her fifties or sixties with alopecia areata. Some clones in this sample may be carry-over from other donors' samples. Each CDR3 is given with its conserved first and last residue. A D gene is named only where the DNA matches it firmly. The size field is filled for only some rows; it gives once, few, many or a size class.

J	D	size	V	DNA	CDR3
TRBJ2-3	TRBD2	many	TRBV27	TGTGCCAGCAGTTCCGGGGCTAGCGGGGGTATGGATACGCAGTATTTT	CASSSGASGGMDTQYF
TRBJ2-7	-	-	TRBV30	TGTGCCTGTAGACCGGGAACCTACGAGCAGTACTTC	CACRPGTYEQYF
TRBJ2-7	-	many	TRBV7-4	TGTGCCAGCAGCCCATCCTGCCCTTGGACGGTGGGGTCCTCCTACGAGCAGTACTTC	CASSPSCPWTVGSSYEQYF
TRBJ2-5	-	many	TRBV6-5	TGTGCCAGCAGTTACCGCCACCAGTCGATCGGGGGGACCCAGTACTTC	CASSYRHQSIGGTQYF
TRBJ1-1	TRBD1	few	TRBV10-3	TGTGCCATCAGTGAAGGGACAGCTGAAGCTTTCTTT	CAISEGTAEAFF
TRBJ2-1	-	many	TRBV3-1	TGTGCCAGCAGCCAACCCGGGAAGGGGGTCATTGAGCAGTTCTTC	CASSQPGKGVIEQFF
TRBJ1-2	-	few	TRBV6-1	TGTGCCAGCACGCGGGACACGGCCTATGGCTACACCTTC	CASTRDTAYGYTF
TRBJ1-6	-	-	TRBV9	TGTGCCAGCAGCGTAGCGGCGGAGTATTCACCCCTCCACTTT	CASSVAAEYSPLHF
TRBJ2-3	-	many	TRBV7-2	TGTGCCAGCAGCCCCTACTCCCTCCCGCAGTATTTT	CASSPYSLPQYF
TRBJ2-5	TRBD1	few	TRBV4-1	TGCGCCAGCAGCCAAAGGGATAGACAGGGCCAAGAGACCCAGTACTTC	CASSQRDRQGQETQYF
TRBJ2-1	-	few	TRBV18	TGTGCCAGCTCGCGGACACTGGGGGATGAGCAGTTCTTC	CASSRTLGDEQFF
TRBJ2-1	-	-	TRBV20-1	TGCAGTGCTAGTGACCCCCGGAGGACGGCTTACAATGAGCAGTTCTTC	CSASDPRRTAYNEQFF
TRBJ1-1	-	many	TRBV7-9	TGTGCCAGCAGCTTATCTCAGGACACTGAAGCTTTCTTT	CASSLSQDTEAFF
TRBJ2-3	TRBD2	few	TRBV12-3/TRBV12-4	TGTGCCAGCACCCTAGCGGGAGGGCCAAGAGGAGCAGATACGCAGTATTTT	CASTLAGGPRGADTQYF
TRBJ2-5	-	few	TRBV6-1	TGTGCCAGCGGGGCATCCCACCAAGAGACCCAGTACTTC	CASGASHQETQYF
TRBJ2-5	-	few	TRBV4-1	TGCGCCAGCAGCCAAGACGGAGGGAATCAAGAGACCCAGTACTTC	CASSQDGGNQETQYF
TRBJ2-3	TRBD2	many	TRBV2	TGTGCCAGCAGTAACGGGAGGGCCGAAGATACGCAGTATTTT	CASSNGRAEDTQYF
TRBJ2-3	-	-	TRBV11-2	TGTGCCAGCAGCTCAGCCTCCCGTGAAGATACGCAGTATTTT	CASSSASREDTQYF
TRBJ2-7	TRBD1	many	TRBV7-2	TGTGCCAGCAGCTTTGGAGGGACAGGGTCCTACGAGCAGTACTTC	CASSFGGTGSYEQYF
TRBJ2-2	-	many	TRBV20-1	TGCAGTGCTAGAGGACACACCGGGGAGCTGTTTTTT	CSARGHTGELFF
TRBJ2-3	-	many	TRBV24-1	TGTGCCACCAGTGATTTTAGAGATACGCAGTATTTT	CATSDFRDTQYF
TRBJ2-7	-	few	TRBV23-1	TGCGCCAGCAGTCAATTGGGAACAGGACCCAGGGGCGAGCAGTACTTC	CASSQLGTGPRGEQYF
TRBJ2-1	-	many	TRBV14	TGTGCCAGCAGCATCCCGGGACACAGCTCCTACAATGAGCAGTTCTTC	CASSIPGHSSYNEQFF
TRBJ2-2	-	many	TRBV7-3	TGTGCCAGCACCCCGACGACCTCGAGGACCGGGGAGCTGTTTTTT	CASTPTTSRTGELFF
TRBJ2-7	TRBD2	few	TRBV29-1	TGCAGCGTTTCCGGGACTAGCGTATTCTCCTACGAGCAGTACTTC	CSVSGTSVFSYEQYF
TRBJ2-1	TRBD2	-	TRBV12-3/TRBV12-4	TGTGCCAGCAGCTGGGGACTAGCTAGCAATGAGCAGTTCTTC	CASSWGLASNEQFF
TRBJ2-1	-	many	TRBV12-3/TRBV12-4	TGTGCCAGCAGTCCCCCCCTAGCATATGAGCAGTTCTTC	CASSPPLAYEQFF
TRBJ2-7	-	-	TRBV5-1	TGCGCCAGCAGTGCCCGGCGGACCGACTACGAGCAGTACTTC	CASSARRTDYEQYF
TRBJ2-7	TRBD1	few	TRBV11-3	TGTGCCAGCAGCTTCGGGACAGGGGGATTTTACGAGCAGTACTTC	CASSFGTGGFYEQYF
TRBJ2-7	TRBD2	many	TRBV6-6	TGTGCCAGCAGTGGGATAGCGGGAGGCAACTACGAGCAGTACTTC	CASSGIAGGNYEQYF
TRBJ1-2	-	few	TRBV27	TGTGCCAGCAGCTCCCTTGACGTACTTAGGGGCTACACCTTC	CASSSLDVLRGYTF
TRBJ1-6	-	many	TRBV25-1	TGTGCCAGCAGTGACCAGGCTCCGACTTCACCCCTCCACTTT	CASSDQAPTSPLHF
TRBJ2-5	TRBD2	many	TRBV7-2	TGTGCCAGCAGCTTAGCGGTGGGAGGGCCCTCCCAAGAGACCCAGTACTTC	CASSLAVGGPSQETQYF
TRBJ1-4	TRBD1	many	TRBV18	TGTGCCAGCTCACCGACAGGGGCCGGGGAAAAACTGTTTTTT	CASSPTGAGEKLFF
TRBJ2-1	-	few	TRBV14	TGTGCCAGCAGCCAAGATGGCGGGACAACCTACAATGAGCAGTTCTTC	CASSQDGGTTYNEQFF
TRBJ2-2	TRBD1	-	TRBV11-2	TGTGCCAGCAGCTTAGTTTTCGACAGGGTGTATCCCGGGGAGCTGTTTTTT	CASSLVFDRVYPGELFF
TRBJ2-7	-	-	TRBV12-3/TRBV12-4	TGTGCCAGCAGTTTAGGAGACCGAGTCTACGAGCAGTACTTC	CASSLGDRVYEQYF
TRBJ2-6	TRBD1	many	TRBV5-5	TGTGCCAGCAGCCCCCTAGGGGACAGGGCCTCGGAGGCCAACGTCCTGACTTTC	CASSPLGDRASEANVLTF
TRBJ2-3	-	many	TRBV12-2	TGTGCAAGTCGCTTAGCTGGGGGAGCCACAGATACGCAGTATTTT	CASRLAGGATDTQYF
TRBJ2-3	TRBD2	few	TRBV7-2	TGTGCCAGCAGCTTAGCGTCGGGAGGGCACGTCGATACGCAGTATTTT	CASSLASGGHVDTQYF
TRBJ1-2	-	many	TRBV5-1	TGCGCCAGCAGCTTGGCCCTGGACCCTTACTATGGCTACACCTTC	CASSLALDPYYGYTF
TRBJ2-7	-	-	TRBV18	TGTGCCAGCTCACCGGCCAGTTCCTACGAGCAGTACTTC	CASSPASSYEQYF
TRBJ2-7	-	many	TRBV7-6	TGTGCCAGCAGCGCTGGGCCCAACTACGAGCAGTACTTC	CASSAGPNYEQYF
TRBJ2-7	TRBD1	few	TRBV29-1	TGCAGCGGGAGGGACAGGGGGCTCGGCGAGCAGTACTTC	CSGRDRGLGEQYF
TRBJ1-5	-	many	TRBV2	TGTGCCAGCAGTGGCCAAAATCAGCCCCAGCATTTT	CASSGQNQPQHF
TRBJ2-5	TRBD1	-	TRBV5-5	TGTGCCAGCAGCGGGACAGGGGGCAGAGAGACCCAGTACTTC	CASSGTGGRETQYF
TRBJ2-4	TRBD1	-	TRBV7-2	TGTGCCAGCAGCCCCAACCCCGGGACAGTGAACATTCAGTACTTC	CASSPNPGTVNIQYF
TRBJ2-5	TRBD2	-	TRBV29-1	TGCAGCGCGGCAGGGACTAGCGTGGAACAAGAGACCCAGTACTTC	CSAAGTSVEQETQYF
TRBJ1-2	-	-	TRBV12-3/TRBV12-4	TGTGCCAGCAGTTTTCGTGGGCAGGTGGTTGGCTACACCTTC	CASSFRGQVVGYTF
TRBJ1-5	TRBD1	-	TRBV29-1	TGCAGCGTCGGGACAGGGGTTGGTGGGCCCCAGCATTTT	CSVGTGVGGPQHF